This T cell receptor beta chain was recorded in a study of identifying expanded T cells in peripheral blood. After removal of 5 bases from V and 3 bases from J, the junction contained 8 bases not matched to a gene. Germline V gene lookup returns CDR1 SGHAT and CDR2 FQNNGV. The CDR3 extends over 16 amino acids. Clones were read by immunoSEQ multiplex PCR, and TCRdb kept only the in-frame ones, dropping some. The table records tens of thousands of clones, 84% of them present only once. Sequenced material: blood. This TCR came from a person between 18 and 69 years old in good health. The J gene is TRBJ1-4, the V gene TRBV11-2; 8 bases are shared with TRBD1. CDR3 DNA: TGTGCCAGCAGCCCGACAGGGGATAGGGCTAATGAAAAACTGTTTTTT. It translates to CASSPTGDRANEKLFF.